The sequence of this TCR beta chain was determined in a study of shared clonotypes between healthy human individuals. Notes on the study in general: Sharing across four donors was highest in naive CD4 (roughly 5%) and lowest in memory CD8 (roughly 0.4%). Clonotype sharing among donors likely depends on sequencing depth. The study generally estimated greater richness for naive than memory subsets.

CD45RO+ cells plus CCR7-negative CD45RA+ TemRA cells formed CD8 memory. Trimming took 2 bases from V and 6 from J, leaving 8 bases between them. Germline CDR1 is MNHNY and CDR2 is SVGAGI (reference sequence). The CDR3 is made up of 12 amino acids. Note on this clone: What it binds is unknown.

TCRdb keeps only in-frame clones here, not all; method: immunoSEQ multiplex PCR. The sample contains about 110,000 clones, over 65% of which appear only once. The rearrangement uses TRBV6-6 and TRBJ2-7; D is perhaps TRBD2 (5 bases). Input material: memory CD8+ T cells sorted from blood. The subset denotes: CD45RO+ cells pooled with CCR7-negative TemRA cells. This clonotype was sampled from a woman aged 25 to 39 in good health. The CDR3 bases are TGTGCCAGCAGTTACATGGCGGGCGAGCAGTACTTC. The encoded protein is CASSYMAGEQYF.